This T cell receptor beta chain derives from a study of identical twins (dated by TCRdb to the mid-2010s). In the study overall: TCR alpha and beta repertoires from monozygotic twins, unrelated adults of various ages and cord blood were deep-sequenced to test whether fetal clonotypes persist. To rule out contamination, the twin experiments were replicated at different times with different library preparation protocols. Results and caveats for the whole study, not just this receptor: Fewer insertions were carried by abundant cord blood beta clonotypes; a weaker similar trend was observed in young adult naive repertoires, while no such trend was observed in memory repertoires. Because the same donors could not be followed over many years, the conclusions relied on cross-sectional statistical analysis. The excess sharing between twins in beta out-of-frame sequences was weaker because fewer shared sequences reduced the signal-to-noise ratio. Out-of-frame TCR alpha sequences shared between twins showed an excess of low generation-probability sequences compared with coincidental sharing between unrelated individuals. Zero-insertion analyses could be partly confounded by invariant T cells such as MAIT and iNKT, although diverse VJ usage argued against such confounding for most clonotypes. Recombination models systematically underestimated out-of-frame TCR alpha sharing in monozygotic twins but agreed with sharing between unrelated individuals.

A note on this clonotype: Its recognized antigen is unknown. No base-level quality is on record; no much larger clone is a single base apart.

Every donor in the study was a healthy Caucasian. Three pairs of female monozygotic twins, all aged about 18 to 30 years, made up the twin cohort. Peripheral blood mononuclear cells were used as the source from which RNA for TCR libraries was isolated. Libraries were made using 5' RACE. Sequenced using an Illumina HiSeq 2000. Template switching introduced a universal primer binding site; the final cDNA contained a unique molecular identifier, enabling accurate counting of TCR cDNA molecules. Specific primers in the conserved constant-segment region were used to synthesize first-strand cDNA for TCR alpha and beta chains. To control for contamination, each cDNA library was double barcoded with a SMART-Mk sample barcode plus Illumina barcodes. TruSeq adapter sequences along with Illumina sample barcodes were introduced in two successive PCR steps. The Illumina HiSeq platform was used with custom primers to sequence TCR alpha and beta cDNA libraries. From the authors' description of their analysis: Raw reads were processed with MiGEC to extract unique molecular identifiers, and MiXCR was used to determine CDR3 positions. For each individual, recombination models were inferred using an EM algorithm with the repgenHMM and IGoR tools. The tcR package in R was used for shared clonotype analysis, with sharing normalized by the product of cloneset sizes. To study raw recombination without the effects of thymic and clonal selection, out-of-frame nonproductive sequences were analyzed. The public reads were reanalyzed by TCRdb: fastp trimming at Q25, MiXCR alignment, in-frame beta chains only. Every distinct CDR3 protein forms one entry, paired with its most common genes and DNA. These V and J calls derive from TCRdb rather than the authors' analysis. For this sample the table gives under 900,000 distinct CDR3 sequences, of which roughly an eighth were detected only once. Under 2% of the sample is taken by the ten largest.

The CDR3 has 19 amino acids, counting the end cysteine and phenylalanine. Kept here is only the CDR3 DNA, which spans 57 bases and is read in frame from base 1. CDR1 is given as MGHRA and CDR2 as YSYEKL, both from the germline V gene. The junction shows trimming of 0 bases on V and 7 bases on J, plus 27 bases between the germline ends. This sample was also put to use in a study of yellow fever vaccine responses in identical twins. The second study also describes: According to the authors, in identical twins the way T cells responded to vaccination appeared partly convergent and partly personalized. In identical twins, the study followed T cell clones that responded to the vaccine with precision.

In this chain, TRBV4-1 is recombined with TRBJ2-5, with the D gene not clear enough to name. The TCR sequence derives from a woman between 18 and 29 years old in good health. The material sequenced was PBMCs. The CDR3 protein is CASSQDFEADPRALGTQYF. The DNA sequence reads TGCGCCAGCAGCCAAGATTTTGAGGCCGACCCGAGAGCTCTGGGGACCCAGTACTTC.